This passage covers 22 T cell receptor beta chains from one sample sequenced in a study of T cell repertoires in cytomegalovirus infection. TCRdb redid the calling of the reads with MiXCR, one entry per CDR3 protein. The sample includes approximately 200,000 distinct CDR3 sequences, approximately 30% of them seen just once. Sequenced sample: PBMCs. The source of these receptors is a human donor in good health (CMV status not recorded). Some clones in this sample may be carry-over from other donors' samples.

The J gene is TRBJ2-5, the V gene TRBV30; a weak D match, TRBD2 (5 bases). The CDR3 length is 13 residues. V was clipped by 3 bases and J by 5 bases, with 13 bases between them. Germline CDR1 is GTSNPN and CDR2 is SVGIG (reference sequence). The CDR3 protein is CAWSPGSGETQYF. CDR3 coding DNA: TGTGCCTGGAGCCCAGGTTCGGGGGAGACCCAGTACTTC.

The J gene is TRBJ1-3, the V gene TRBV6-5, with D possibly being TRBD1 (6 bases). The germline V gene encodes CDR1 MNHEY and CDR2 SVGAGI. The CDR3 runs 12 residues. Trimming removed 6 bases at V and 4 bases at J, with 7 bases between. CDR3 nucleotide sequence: TGTGCCAGCAGGGACAGAGGAAACACCATATATTTT. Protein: CASRDRGNTIYF.

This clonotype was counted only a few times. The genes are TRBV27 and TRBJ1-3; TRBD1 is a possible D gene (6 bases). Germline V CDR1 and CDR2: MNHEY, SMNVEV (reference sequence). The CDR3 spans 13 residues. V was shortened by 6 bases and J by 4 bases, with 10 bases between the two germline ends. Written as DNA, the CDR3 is TGTGCCAGCAGAACAGGGACCGGAAACACCATATATTTT. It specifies CASRTGTGNTIYF.

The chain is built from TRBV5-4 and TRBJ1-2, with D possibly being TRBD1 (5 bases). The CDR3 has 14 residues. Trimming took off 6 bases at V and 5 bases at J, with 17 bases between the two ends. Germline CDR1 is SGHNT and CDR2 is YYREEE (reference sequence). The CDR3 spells CASNLGTEQYGYTF. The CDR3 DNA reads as TGTGCCAGCAATCTCGGGACGGAACAATATGGCTACACCTTC.

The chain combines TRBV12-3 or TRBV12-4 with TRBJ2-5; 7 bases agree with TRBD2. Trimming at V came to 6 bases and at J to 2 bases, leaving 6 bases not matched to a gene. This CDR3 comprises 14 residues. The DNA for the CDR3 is TGTGCCAGCAGAAGCGGGACGGCTCAAGAGACCCAGTACTTC. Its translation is CASRSGTAQETQYF.

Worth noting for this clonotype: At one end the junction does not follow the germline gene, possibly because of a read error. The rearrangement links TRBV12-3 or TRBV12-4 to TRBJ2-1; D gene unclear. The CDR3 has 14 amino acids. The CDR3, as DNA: TGTGCCAGCAGCTCTTTCCGGGTCTACAATGATCAGTTCTTC. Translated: CASSSFRVYNDQFF.

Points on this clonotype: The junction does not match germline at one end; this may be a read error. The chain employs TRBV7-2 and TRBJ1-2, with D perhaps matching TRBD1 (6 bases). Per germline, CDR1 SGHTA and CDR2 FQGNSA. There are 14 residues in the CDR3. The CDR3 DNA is TGTGCCAGCACCCCGACAGGTAGTAACTGTGGCTGCACCTTC. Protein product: CASTPTGSNCGCTF.

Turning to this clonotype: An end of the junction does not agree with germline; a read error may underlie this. CDR3 sequence: CASSLRVPDSSGAYVLTF. The CDR3, as DNA: TGTGCCAGCAGCTTAAGGGTTCCGGACAGCTCTGGGGCCTACGTCCTGACTTTC. This chain joins TRBV7-2 and TRBJ2-6; D might be TRBD1 (6 bases). CDR3 size: 18 residues. CDR1 SGHTA and CDR2 FQGNSA come from the germline V gene.

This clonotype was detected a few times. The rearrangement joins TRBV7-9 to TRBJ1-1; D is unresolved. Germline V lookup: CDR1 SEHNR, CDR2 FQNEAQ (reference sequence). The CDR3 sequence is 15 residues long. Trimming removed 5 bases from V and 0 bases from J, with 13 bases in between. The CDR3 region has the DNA TGTGCCAGCAGCCCTTCACACGGGTTGAACACTGAAGCTTTCTTT. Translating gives CASSPSHGLNTEAFF.

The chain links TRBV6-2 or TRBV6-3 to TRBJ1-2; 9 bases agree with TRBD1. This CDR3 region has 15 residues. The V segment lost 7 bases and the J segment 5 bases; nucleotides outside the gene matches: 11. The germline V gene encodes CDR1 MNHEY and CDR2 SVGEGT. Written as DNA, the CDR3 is TGTGCCAGCATTAACTCGGACAGGGGAGTATATGGCTACACCTTC. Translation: CASINSDRGVYGYTF.

CDR3 sequence: CASSFGDSPEAFF. As DNA, the CDR3 is TGTGCCAGCAGTTTTGGTGACAGCCCGGAAGCTTTCTTT. This chain joins TRBV12-3 or TRBV12-4 and TRBJ1-1; a weak D match, TRBD1 (5 bases). The CDR3 is 13 amino acids. The V gene lost 3 bases and the J gene lost 8 bases, with 13 bases spanning the gap.

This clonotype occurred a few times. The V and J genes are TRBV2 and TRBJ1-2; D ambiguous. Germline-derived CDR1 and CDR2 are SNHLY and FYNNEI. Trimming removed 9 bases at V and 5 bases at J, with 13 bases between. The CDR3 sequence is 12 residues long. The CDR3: CASANPQYGYTF. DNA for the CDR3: TGTGCCAGTGCCAACCCCCAATATGGCTACACCTTC.

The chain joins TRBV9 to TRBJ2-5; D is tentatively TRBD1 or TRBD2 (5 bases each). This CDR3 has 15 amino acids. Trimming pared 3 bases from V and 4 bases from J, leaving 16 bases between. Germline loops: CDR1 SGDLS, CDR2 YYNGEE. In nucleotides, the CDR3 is TGTGCCAGCAGCGCAACCGGGGCCTTCATAGAGACCCAGTACTTC. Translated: CASSATGAFIETQYF.

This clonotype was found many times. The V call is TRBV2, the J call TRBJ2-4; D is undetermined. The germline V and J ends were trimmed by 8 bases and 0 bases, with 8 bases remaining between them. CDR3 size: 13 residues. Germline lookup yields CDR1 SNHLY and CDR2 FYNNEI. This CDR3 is CASALGAKNIQYF. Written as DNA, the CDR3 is TGTGCCAGCGCCCTGGGAGCCAAAAACATTCAGTACTTC.

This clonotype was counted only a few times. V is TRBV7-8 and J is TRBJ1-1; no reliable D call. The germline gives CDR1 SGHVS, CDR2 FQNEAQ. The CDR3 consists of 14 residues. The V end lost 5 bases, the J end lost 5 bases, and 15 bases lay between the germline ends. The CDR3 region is CASSGGAVETEAFF. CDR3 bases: TGTGCCAGCAGCGGAGGCGCGGTGGAGACTGAAGCTTTCTTT.

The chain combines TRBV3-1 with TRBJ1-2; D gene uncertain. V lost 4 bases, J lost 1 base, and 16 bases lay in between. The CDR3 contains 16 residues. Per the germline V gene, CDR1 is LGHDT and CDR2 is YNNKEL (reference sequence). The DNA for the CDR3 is TGTGCCAGCAGCCCCTCTCCGACTTTTTTTAACTATGGCTACACCTTC. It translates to CASSPSPTFFNYGYTF.

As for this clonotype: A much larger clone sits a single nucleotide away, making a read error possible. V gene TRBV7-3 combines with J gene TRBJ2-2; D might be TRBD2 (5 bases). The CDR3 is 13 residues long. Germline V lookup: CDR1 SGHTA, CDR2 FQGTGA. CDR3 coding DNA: TGTGCCAGCAGCTTAACCCGAACCGGGGTGCTGTTTTTT. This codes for CASSLTRTGVLFF.

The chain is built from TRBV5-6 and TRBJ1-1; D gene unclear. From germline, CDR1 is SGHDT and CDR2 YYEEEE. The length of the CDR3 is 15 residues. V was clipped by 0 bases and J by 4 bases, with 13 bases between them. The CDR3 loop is CASSLELSGSTEAFF. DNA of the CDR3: TGTGCCAGCAGCTTGGAACTCTCCGGTAGCACTGAAGCTTTCTTT. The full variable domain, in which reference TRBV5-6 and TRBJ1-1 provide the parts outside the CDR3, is DAGVTQSPTHLIKTRGQQVTLRCSPKSGHDTVSWYQQALGQGPQFIFQYYEEEERQRGNFPDRFSGHQFPNYSSELNVNALLLGDSALYLCASSLELSGSTEAFFGQGTRLTVV.

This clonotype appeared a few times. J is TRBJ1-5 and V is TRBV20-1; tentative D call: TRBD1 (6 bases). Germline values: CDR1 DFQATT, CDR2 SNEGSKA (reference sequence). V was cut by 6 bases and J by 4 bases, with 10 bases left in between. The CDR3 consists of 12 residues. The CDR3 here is CSAQGLNQPQHF. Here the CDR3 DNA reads TGCAGTGCCCAGGGGCTGAATCAGCCCCAGCATTTT.

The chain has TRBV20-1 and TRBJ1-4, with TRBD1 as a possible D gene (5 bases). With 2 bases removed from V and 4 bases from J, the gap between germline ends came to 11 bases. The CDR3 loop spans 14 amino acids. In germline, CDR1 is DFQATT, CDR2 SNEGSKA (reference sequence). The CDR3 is CSARPQGFNEKLFF. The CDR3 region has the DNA TGCAGTGCTAGACCCCAGGGCTTTAATGAAAAACTGTTTTTT.

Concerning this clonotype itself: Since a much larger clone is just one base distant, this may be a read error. CDR3 in amino acids: CVSSSQEPGRPQHF. Written as DNA, the CDR3 is TGTGTCAGCAGTTCTCAGGAGCCTGGGCGGCCCCAGCATTTT. V and J are TRBV6-2 or TRBV6-3 and TRBJ1-5; the D is unclear. The CDR3 extends over 14 amino acids. CDR1 is MNHEY and CDR2 is SVGEGT in the germline V gene.

In nucleotides, the CDR3 is TGCAGTGCAATGGGGGGGCTGTTGAACACTGAAGCTTTCTTT. Its translation is CSAMGGLLNTEAFF. V and J are TRBV20-1 and TRBJ1-1; maybe TRBD1 (6 bases). Trimming stripped 6 bases from V and 0 bases from J, with 14 bases between. Germline values: CDR1 DFQATT, CDR2 SNEGSKA (reference sequence). The length of the CDR3 is 14 residues.